Reported below is one T cell receptor beta chain. The sample is drawn from a study of blood T cell repertoires in COVID-19. CDR1 is SGHNT and CDR2 is YYREEE in the germline V gene (reference sequence). With V trimmed by 3 bases and J by 4 bases, 7 bases remained unmatched. This CDR3 region has 16 residues. TCRdb keeps only in-frame clones here, not all; method: immunoSEQ multiplex PCR. The sample contains 250,000 to 350,000 clones, approximately 84% of which appear only once. The sample comprised peripheral blood. This TCR was recovered from a woman in her thirties who had recovered from COVID-19. J is TRBJ1-3 and V is TRBV5-4; TRBD1 aligns across 10 bases. The CDR3: CASSSGTGVPGNTIYF. In DNA, the CDR3 is TGTGCCAGCAGCTCCGGGACAGGGGTCCCAGGAAACACCATATATTTT.